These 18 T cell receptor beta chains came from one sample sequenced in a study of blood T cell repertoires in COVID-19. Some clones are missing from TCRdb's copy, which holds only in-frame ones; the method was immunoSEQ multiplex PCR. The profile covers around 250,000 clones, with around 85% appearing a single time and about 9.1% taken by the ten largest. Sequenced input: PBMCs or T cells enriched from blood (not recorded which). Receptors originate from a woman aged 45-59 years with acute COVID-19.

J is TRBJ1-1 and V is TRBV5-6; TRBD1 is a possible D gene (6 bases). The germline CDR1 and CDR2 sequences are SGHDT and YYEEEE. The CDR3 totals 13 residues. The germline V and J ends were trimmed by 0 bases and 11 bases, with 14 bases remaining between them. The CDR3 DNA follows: TGTGCCAGCAGCTTGGCGGGGGGCGGGACCGCTTTCTTT. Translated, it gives CASSLAGGGTAFF.

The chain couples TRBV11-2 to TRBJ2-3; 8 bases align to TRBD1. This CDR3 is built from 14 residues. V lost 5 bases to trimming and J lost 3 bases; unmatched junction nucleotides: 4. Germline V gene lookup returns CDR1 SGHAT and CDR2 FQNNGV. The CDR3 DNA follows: TGTGCCAGCAGCGTACGACAGGGGACAGATACGCAGTATTTT. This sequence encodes CASSVRQGTDTQYF.

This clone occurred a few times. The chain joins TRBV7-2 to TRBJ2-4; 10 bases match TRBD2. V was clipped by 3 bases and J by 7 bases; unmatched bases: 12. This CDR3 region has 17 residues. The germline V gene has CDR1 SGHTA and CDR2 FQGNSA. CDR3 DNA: TGTGCCAGCAGCTTCGATTGGTTAGCGGGGGGTCAGAACATTCAGTACTTC. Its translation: CASSFDWLAGGQNIQYF.

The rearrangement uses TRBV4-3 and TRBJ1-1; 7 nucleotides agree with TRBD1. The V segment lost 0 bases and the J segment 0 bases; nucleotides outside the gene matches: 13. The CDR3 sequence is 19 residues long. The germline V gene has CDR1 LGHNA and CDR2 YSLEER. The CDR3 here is CASSQESQGVQGLNTEAFF. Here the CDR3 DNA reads TGCGCCAGCAGCCAAGAGAGTCAGGGGGTCCAGGGGTTGAACACTGAAGCTTTCTTT.

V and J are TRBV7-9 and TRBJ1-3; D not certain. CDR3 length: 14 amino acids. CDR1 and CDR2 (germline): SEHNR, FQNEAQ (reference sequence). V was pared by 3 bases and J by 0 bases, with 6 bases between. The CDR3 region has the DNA TGTGCCAGCAGCTTTTTCAGCTCTGGAAACACCATATATTTT. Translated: CASSFFSSGNTIYF.

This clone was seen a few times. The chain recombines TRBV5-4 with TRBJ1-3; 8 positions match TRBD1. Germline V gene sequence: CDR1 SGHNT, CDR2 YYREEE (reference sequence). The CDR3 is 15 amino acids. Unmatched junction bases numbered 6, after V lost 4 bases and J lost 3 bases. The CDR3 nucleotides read TGTGCCAGCAGCCATGGACAGGGTGTTGGAAACACCATATATTTT. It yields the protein CASSHGQGVGNTIYF.

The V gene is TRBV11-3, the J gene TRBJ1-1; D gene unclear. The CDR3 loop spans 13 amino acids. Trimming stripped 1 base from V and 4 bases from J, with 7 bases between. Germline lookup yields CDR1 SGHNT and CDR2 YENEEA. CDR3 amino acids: CASSLGRSTEAFF. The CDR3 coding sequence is TGTGCCAGCAGCTTAGGCCGGAGCACTGAAGCTTTCTTT.

The CDR3 DNA sequence: TGTGCCAGCAGTTATAATGACAGGGGCTACGAGCAGTACTTC. Residues: CASSYNDRGYEQYF. The V gene is TRBV6-2 or TRBV6-3, the J gene TRBJ2-7, with 8 bases matching TRBD1. The CDR3 loop spans 14 amino acids. CDR1 and CDR2 from the germline V gene are MNHEY and SVGEGT. V was pared by 3 bases and J by 3 bases, with 4 bases of the junction left unmatched.

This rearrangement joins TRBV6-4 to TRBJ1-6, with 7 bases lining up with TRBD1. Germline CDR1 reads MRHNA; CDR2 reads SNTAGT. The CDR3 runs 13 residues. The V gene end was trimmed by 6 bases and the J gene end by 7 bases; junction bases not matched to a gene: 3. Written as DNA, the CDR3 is TGTGCCAGCAGACGGGACAGCAATTCACCCCTCCACTTT. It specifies CASRRDSNSPLHF.

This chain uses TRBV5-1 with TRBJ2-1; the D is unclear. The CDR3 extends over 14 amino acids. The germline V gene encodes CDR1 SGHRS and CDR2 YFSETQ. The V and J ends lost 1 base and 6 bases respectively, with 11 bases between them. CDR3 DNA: TGCGCCAGCAGCTTGACCGGCGGCAGCAATGAGCAGTTCTTC. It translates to CASSLTGGSNEQFF.

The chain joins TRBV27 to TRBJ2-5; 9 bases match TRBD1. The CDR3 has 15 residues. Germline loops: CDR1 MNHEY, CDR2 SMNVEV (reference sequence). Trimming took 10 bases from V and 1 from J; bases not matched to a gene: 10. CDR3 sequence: CATAPGQGFQETQYF. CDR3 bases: TGTGCCACCGCCCCCGGACAGGGGTTCCAAGAGACCCAGTACTTC.

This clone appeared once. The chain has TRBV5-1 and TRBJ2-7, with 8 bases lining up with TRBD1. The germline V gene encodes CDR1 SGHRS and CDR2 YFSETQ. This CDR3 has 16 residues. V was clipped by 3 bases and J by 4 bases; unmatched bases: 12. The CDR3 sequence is CASSYPRRTGPYEQYF. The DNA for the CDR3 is TGCGCCAGCAGCTACCCGCGTAGGACAGGGCCATACGAGCAGTACTTC.

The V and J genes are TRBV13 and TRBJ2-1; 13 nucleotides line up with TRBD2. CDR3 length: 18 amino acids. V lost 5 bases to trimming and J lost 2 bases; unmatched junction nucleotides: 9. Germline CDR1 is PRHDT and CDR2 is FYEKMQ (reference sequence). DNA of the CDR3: TGTGCCAGCAGCCTGACTAGCGGGGGGACGCTCGCCTACAATGAGCAGTTCTTC. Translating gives CASSLTSGGTLAYNEQFF.

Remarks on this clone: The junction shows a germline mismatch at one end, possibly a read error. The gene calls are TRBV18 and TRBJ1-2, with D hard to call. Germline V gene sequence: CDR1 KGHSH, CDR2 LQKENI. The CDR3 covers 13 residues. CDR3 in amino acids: CASSPPVIRQDVF. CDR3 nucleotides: TGTGCCAGCTCACCACCGGTCATCCGGCAGGATGTTTTC.

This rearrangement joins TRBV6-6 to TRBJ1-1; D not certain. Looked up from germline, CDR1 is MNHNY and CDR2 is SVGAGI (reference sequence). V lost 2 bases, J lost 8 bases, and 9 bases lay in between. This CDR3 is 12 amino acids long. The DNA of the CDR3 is TGTGCCAGCAGTTACGTGCAGGCCGAAGCTTTCTTT. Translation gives CASSYVQAEAFF.

The CDR3, as DNA: TGTGCCAGCAGCTCGGGACAGGGGTTCTACAATGAGCAGTTCTTC. As protein: CASSSGQGFYNEQFF. This sequence joins TRBV7-9 and TRBJ2-1; 10 positions match TRBD1. Trimming cost V 4 bases and J 3 bases; bases outside gene matches: 3. CDR1 and CDR2 (germline): SEHNR, FQNEAQ (reference sequence). CDR3 length: 15 residues.

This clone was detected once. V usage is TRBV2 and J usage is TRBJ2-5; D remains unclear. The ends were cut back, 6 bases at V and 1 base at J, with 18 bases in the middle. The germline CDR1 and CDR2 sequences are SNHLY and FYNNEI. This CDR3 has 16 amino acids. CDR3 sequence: CASRSLPQRSQETQYF. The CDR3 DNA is TGTGCCAGCAGGTCCCTTCCACAGAGATCCCAAGAGACCCAGTACTTC.

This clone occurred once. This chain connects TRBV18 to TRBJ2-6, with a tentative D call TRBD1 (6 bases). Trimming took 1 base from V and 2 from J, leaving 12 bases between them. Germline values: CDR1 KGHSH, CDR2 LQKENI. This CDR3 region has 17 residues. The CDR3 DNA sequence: TGTGCCAGCTCACCACGAGGACAGCGGCCTGGGGCCAACGTCCTGACTTTC. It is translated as CASSPRGQRPGANVLTF.